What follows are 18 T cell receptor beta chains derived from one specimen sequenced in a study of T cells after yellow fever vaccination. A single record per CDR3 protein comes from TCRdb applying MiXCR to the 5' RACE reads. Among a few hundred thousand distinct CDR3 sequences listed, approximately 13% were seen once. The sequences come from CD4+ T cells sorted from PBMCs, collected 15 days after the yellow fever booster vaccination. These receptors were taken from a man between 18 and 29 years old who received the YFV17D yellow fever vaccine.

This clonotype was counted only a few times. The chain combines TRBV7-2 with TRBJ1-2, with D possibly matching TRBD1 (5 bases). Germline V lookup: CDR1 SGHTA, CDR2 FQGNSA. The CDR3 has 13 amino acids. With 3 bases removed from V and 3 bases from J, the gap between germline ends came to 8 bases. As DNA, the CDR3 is TGTGCCAGCAGCTTGCCAGGGTACTATGGCTACACCTTC. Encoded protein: CASSLPGYYGYTF.

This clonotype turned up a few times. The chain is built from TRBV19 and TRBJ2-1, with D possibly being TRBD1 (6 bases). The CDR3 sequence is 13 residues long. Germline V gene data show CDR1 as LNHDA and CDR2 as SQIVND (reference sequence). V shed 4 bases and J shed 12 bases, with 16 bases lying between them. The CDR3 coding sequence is TGTGCCAGTAGTACGACAGGTACGATAGGGCAGTTCTTC. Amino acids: CASSTTGTIGQFF.

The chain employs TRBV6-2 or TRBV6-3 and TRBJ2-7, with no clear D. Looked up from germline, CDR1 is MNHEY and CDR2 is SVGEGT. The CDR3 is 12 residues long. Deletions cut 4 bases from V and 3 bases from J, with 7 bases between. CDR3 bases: TGTGCCAGCAGTTCCCGTTACTACGAGCAGTACGTC. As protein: CASSSRYYEQYV.

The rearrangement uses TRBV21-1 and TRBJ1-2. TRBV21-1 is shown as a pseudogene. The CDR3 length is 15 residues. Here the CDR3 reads CASSKGEGRINGYTF. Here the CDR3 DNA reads TGTGCCAGCAGCAAAGGGGAGGGCAGGATTAATGGCTACACCTTC.

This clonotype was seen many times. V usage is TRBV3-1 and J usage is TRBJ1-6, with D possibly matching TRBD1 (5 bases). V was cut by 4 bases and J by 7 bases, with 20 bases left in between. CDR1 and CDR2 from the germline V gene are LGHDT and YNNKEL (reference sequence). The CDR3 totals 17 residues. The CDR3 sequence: CASSLSPPPGQNSPLHF. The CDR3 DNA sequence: TGTGCCAGCAGCCTTAGCCCCCCCCCGGGGCAAAATTCACCCCTCCACTTT.

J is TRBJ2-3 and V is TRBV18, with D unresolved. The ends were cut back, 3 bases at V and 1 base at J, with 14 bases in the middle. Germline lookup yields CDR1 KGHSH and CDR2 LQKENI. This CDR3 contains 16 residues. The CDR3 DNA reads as TGTGCCAGCTCACCCATGGCAGATCTAGGCACAGATACGCAGTATTTT. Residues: CASSPMADLGTDTQYF.

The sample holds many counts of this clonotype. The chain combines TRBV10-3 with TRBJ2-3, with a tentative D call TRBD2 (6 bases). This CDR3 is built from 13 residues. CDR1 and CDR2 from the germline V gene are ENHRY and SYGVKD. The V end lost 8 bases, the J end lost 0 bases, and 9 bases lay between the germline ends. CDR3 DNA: TGTGCCATCCGGGACTCTAGCACAGATACGCAGTATTTT. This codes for CAIRDSSTDTQYF.

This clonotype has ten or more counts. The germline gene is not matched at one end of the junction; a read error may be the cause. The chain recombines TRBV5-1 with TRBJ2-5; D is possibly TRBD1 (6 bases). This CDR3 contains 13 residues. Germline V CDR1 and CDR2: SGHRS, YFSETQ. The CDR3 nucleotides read TGTGCCAGCAGCCTCGGACAGAAAGAGACCCAGTACTTC. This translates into CASSLGQKETQYF.

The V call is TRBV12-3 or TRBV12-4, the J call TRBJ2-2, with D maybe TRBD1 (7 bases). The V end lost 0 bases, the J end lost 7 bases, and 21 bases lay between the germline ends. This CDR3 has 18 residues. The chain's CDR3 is CASSLAVKSDREVGELFF. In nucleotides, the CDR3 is TGTGCCAGCAGTTTAGCGGTAAAAAGTGACAGGGAGGTCGGGGAGCTGTTTTTT.

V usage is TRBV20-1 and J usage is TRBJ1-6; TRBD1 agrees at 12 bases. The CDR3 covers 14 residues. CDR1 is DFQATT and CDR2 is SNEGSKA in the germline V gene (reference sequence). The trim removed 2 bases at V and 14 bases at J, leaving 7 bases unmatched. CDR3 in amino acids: CSARPGTGGGSLHF. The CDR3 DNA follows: TGCAGTGCTAGACCCGGGACAGGGGGCGGATCCCTCCACTTT.

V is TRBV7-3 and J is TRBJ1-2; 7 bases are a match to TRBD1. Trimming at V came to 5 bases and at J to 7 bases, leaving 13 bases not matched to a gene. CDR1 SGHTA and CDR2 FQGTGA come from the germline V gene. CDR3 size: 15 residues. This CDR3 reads CASSQGTAGGGGYTF. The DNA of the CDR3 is TGTGCCAGCAGCCAAGGGACAGCCGGTGGTGGTGGCTACACCTTC.

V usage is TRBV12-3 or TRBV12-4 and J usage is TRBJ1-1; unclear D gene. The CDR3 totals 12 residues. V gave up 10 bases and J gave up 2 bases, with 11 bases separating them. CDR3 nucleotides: TGTGCCAACACCCAACATAACACTGAAGCTTTCTTT. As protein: CANTQHNTEAFF.

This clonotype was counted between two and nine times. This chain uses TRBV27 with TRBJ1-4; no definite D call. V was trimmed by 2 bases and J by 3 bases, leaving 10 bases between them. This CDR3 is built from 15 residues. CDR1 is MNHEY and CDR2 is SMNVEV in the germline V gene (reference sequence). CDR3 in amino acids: CASSLKGSSNEKLFF. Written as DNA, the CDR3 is TGTGCCAGCAGTTTAAAGGGCAGCTCTAATGAAAAACTGTTTTTT.

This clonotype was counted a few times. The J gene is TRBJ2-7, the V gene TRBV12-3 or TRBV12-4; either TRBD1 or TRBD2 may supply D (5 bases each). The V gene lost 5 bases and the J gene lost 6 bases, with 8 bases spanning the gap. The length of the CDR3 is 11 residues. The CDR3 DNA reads TGTGCCAGCAGTAGGGGAGCCGAGCAGTACTTC. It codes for CASSRGAEQYF.

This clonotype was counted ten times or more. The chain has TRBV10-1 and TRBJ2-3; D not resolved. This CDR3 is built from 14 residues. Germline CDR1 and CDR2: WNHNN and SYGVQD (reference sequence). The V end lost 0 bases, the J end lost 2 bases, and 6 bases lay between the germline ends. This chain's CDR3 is CASSESPPTDTQYF. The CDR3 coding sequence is TGCGCCAGCAGTGAGTCGCCTCCCACAGATACGCAGTATTTT.

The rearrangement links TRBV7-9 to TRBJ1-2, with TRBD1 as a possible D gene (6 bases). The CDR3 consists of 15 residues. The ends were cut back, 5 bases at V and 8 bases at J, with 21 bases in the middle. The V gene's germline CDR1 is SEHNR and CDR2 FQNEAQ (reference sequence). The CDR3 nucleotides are TGTGCCAGCAGCCCGAGCGAAGGGGGGGCTGAAGGCTACACCTTC. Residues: CASSPSEGGAEGYTF.

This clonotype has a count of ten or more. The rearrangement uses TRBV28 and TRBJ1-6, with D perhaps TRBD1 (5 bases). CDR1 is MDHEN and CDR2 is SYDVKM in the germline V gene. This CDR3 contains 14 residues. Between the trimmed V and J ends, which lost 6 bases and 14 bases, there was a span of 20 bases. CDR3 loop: CASSPGSSNLALHF. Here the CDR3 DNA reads TGTGCCAGCAGCCCAGGGTCCTCAAATTTGGCCCTCCACTTT.

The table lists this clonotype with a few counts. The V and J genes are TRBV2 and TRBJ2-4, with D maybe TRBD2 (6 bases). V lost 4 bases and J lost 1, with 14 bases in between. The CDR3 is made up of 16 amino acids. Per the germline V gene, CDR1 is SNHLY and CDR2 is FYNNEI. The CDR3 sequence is CASSVWRGAAKNIQYF. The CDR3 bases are TGTGCCAGCAGTGTCTGGCGGGGCGCGGCCAAAAACATTCAGTACTTC.